The sequence of this TCR beta chain was determined in a study of shared clonotypes between healthy human individuals. Points from the study as a whole: Unshared clonotypes carried lower generation probabilities than those common to all four donors. Roughly 5% of naive CD4 clonotypes were common to a handful of donors.

A note on this clone: What it binds is not known.

Germline CDR1 SEHNR, CDR2 FQNEAQ (reference sequence). Trimming cost V 1 base and J 2 bases; bases outside gene matches: 11. The CDR3 runs 18 residues. Only in-frame clones appear in the TCRdb table, and some are missing; sequencing was by immunoSEQ multiplex PCR. Seen here are about 1.5 million clones, 98% observed once, and the top ten hold 0.45%. This TCR derives from a man under 40 in good health. Sequenced sample: naive CD4+ T cells sorted from blood. This sample's subset: CD45RA+ positively selected. The chain carries TRBV7-9 and TRBJ1-5; TRBD1 matches at 7 bases. The CDR3 bases are TGTGCCAGCAGCTTAGAACCCCAGGGGGTAAGGCGCAATCAGCCCCAGCATTTT. Encoded protein: CASSLEPQGVRRNQPQHF. The variable domain in full, completed from reference TRBV7-9 and TRBJ1-5, reads DTGVSQNPRHKITKRGQNVTFRCDPISEHNRLYWYRQTLGQGPEFLTYFQNEAQLEKSRLLSDRFSAERPKGSFSTLEIQRTEQGDSAMYLCASSLEPQGVRRNQPQHFGDGTRLSIL.